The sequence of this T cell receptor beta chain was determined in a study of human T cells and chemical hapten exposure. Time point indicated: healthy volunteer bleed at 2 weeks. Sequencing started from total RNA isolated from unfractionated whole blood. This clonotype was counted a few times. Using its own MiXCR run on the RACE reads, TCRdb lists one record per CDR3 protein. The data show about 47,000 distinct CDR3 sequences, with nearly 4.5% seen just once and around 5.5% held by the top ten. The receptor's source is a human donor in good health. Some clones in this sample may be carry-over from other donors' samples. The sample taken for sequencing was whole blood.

CDR3 region: CASSLGVGGNTEAFF. In nucleotides, the CDR3 is TGCGCCAGCAGCTTGGGGGTAGGAGGTAACACTGAAGCTTTCTTT. This chain links TRBV5-1 with TRBJ1-1, with D hard to call. The CDR3 is made up of 15 amino acids. In germline, CDR1 is SGHRS, CDR2 YFSETQ. The germline V and J ends were trimmed by 0 bases and 2 bases, with 11 bases remaining between them. The variable domain in full, with the rest retrieved from reference TRBV5-1 and TRBJ1-1, is KAGVTQTPRYLIKTRGQQVTLSCSPISGHRSVSWYQQTPGQGLQFLFEYFSETQRNKGNFPGRFSGRQFSNSRSEMNVSTLELGDSALYLCASSLGVGGNTEAFFGQGTRLTVV.